This T cell receptor beta chain emerged from a study of blood T cell repertoires in COVID-19. As for the study in general: Italy, Spain and the United States were the sources of the convalescent and acute COVID-19 samples. Nucleic acid was either cDNA or gDNA, and it came from T cells, B-cell-depleted T cells, or PBMCs.

In the source study's methods: Amplification from reference gene primers served as the basis for estimated nucleated cell counts. Clones were sequenced by immunoSEQ multiplex PCR, and TCRdb holds only the in-frame ones, with some missing. V and J calls and clone size are as listed in that table; D and trimming were resolved from the DNA. The sample has about 70,000 clones, 80% seen once. The germline V gene has CDR1 MGHDK and CDR2 SYGVNS. This CDR3 is built from 13 residues. V was cut by 0 bases and J by 8 bases, with 10 bases left in between. The sample taken for sequencing was peripheral blood. The chain is built from TRBV25-1 and TRBJ1-2; D perhaps matches TRBD1 (5 bases). The clonotype comes from a man in his 70s who had recovered from COVID-19. CDR3 sequence (DNA): TGTGCCAGCAGTGAATACGAGCAGGGAGGCTACACCTTC. Amino acids: CASSEYEQGGYTF.